The sequence of this T cell receptor (beta chain) was determined in a study of a mutant IDH1 vaccine in newly diagnosed glioma. Overall study findings and caveats: Patients showed vaccine-induced immune responses at a rate of approximately 92%.

This sample's time point: week 47, end of study. What each vaccine dose contained was 300 ug of mutant IDH1 20-mer peptide, accompanied by topical imiquimod. This clone was seen a few times. The antigen is undetermined. The data were produced by immunoSEQ multiplex PCR, yet TCRdb's version contains in-frame clones alone and is incomplete. In the table there are around 30,000 clones, more than 75% of which are singletons. Sequences were derived from PBMCs, sampled from a glioma patient whose treatment included an IDH1 peptide vaccine. This TCR came from a woman in her twenties or thirties with glioma.

CDR3 residues: CASSYGSGASGNTIYF. CDR3 in DNA: TGTGCCAGCAGTTACGGGTCAGGGGCATCTGGAAACACCATATATTTT. This sequence joins TRBV6-5 and TRBJ1-3; possible D gene TRBD1, 6 bases. This CDR3 comprises 16 residues. The V gene lost 2 bases and the J gene lost 1 base, with 12 bases spanning the gap. The germline CDR1 and CDR2 sequences are MNHEY and SVGAGI.